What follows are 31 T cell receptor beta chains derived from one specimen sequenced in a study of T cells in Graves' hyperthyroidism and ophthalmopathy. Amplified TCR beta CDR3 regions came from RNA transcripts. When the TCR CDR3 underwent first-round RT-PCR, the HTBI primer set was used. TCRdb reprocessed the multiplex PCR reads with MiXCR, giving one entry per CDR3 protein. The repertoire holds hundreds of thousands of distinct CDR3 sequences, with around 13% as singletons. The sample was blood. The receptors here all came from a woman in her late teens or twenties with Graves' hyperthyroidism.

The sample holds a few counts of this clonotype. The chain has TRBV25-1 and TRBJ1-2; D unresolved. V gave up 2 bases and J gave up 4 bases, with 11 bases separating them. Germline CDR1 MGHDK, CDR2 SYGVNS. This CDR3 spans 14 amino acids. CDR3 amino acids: CASSEGQPPYGYTF. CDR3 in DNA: TGTGCCAGCAGTGAAGGCCAGCCGCCCTATGGCTACACCTTC.

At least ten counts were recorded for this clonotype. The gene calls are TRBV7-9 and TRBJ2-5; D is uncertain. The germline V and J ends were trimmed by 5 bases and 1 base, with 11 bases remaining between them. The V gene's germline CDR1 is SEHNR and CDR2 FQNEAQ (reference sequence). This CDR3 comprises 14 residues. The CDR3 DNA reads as TGTGCCAGCAGCCCATACAGTTCCCAAGAGACCCAGTACTTC. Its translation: CASSPYSSQETQYF.

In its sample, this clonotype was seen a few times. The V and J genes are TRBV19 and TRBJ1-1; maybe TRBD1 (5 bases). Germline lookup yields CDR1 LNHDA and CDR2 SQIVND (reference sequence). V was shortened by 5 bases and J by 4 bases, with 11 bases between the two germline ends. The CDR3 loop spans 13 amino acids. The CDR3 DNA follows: TGTGCCAGTAGTCTTACAGGAATCACTGAAGCTTTCTTT. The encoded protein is CASSLTGITEAFF.

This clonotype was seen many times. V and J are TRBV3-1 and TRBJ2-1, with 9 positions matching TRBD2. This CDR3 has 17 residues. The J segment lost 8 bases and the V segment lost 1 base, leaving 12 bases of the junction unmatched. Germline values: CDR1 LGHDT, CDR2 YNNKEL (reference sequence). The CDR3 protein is CASSQARSGLAADEQFF. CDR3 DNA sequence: TGTGCCAGCAGCCAAGCCCGCTCGGGACTAGCTGCGGATGAGCAGTTCTTC.

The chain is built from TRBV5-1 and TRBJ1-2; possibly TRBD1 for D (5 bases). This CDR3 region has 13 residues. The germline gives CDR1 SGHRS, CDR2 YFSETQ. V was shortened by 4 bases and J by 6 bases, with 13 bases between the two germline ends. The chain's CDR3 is CASSRLGPDGYTF. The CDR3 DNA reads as TGCGCCAGCAGCCGCCTGGGACCAGATGGCTACACCTTC.

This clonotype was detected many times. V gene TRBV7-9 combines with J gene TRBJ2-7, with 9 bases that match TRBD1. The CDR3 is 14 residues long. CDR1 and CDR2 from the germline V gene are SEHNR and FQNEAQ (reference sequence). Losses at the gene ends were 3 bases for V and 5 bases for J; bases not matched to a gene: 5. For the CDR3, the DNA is TGTGCCAGCAGCTTGCAGGGACAGGGCCACGAGCAGTACTTC. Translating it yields CASSLQGQGHEQYF.

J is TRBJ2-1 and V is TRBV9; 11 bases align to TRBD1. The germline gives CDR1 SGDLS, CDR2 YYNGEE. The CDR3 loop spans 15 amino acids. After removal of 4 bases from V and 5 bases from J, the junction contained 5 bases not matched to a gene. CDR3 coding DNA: TGTGCCAGCAGCCCCGGGACAGGGGGTAACAATGAGCAGTTCTTC. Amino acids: CASSPGTGGNNEQFF.

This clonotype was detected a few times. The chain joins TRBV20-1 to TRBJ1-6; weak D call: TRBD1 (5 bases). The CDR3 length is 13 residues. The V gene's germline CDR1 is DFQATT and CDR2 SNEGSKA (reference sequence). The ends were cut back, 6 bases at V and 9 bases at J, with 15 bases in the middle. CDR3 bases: TGCAGTGCCCCCGGGACTCGTAGTTCACCCCTCCACTTT. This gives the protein CSAPGTRSSPLHF.

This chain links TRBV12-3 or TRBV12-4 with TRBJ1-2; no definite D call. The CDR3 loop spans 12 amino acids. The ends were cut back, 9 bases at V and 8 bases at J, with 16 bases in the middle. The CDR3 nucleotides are TGTGCCAGTACCCCTGGGCGGCCGGGCTACACCTTC. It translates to CASTPGRPGYTF.

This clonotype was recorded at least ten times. The CDR3 DNA follows: TGTGCCAGCAGTTTAGCGGGAGGGCCGAACAATGAGCAGTTCTTC. Its protein is CASSLAGGPNNEQFF. The chain has TRBV28 and TRBJ2-1; TRBD2 aligns across 9 bases. The CDR3 length is 15 residues. CDR1 is MDHEN, CDR2 SYDVKM, per germline. V lost 2 bases, J lost 5 bases, and 4 bases stayed unmatched.

For the CDR3, the DNA is TGTGCCAGCAGAATCTTTAGTGAGCAGTTCTTC. Its translation: CASRIFSEQFF. This chain joins TRBV6-2 or TRBV6-3 and TRBJ2-1; no definite D call. This CDR3 region has 11 residues. The V end was cut by 6 bases, the J end by 9 bases, with 9 bases between. Germline V CDR1 and CDR2: MNHEY, SVGEGT.

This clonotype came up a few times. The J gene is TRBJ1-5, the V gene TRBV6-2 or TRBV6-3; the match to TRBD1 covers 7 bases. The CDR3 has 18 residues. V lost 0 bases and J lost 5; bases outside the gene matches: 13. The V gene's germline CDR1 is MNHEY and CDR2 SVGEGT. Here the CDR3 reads CASSYSPDREKVHQPQHF. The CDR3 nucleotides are TGTGCCAGCAGTTACTCCCCCGACAGGGAAAAGGTTCATCAGCCCCAGCATTTT.

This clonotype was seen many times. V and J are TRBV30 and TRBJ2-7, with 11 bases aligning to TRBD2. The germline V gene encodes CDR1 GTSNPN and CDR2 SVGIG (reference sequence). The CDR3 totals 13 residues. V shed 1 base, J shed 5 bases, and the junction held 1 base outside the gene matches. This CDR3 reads CAWSGLAGNEQYF. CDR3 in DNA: TGTGCCTGGAGTGGACTAGCGGGGAACGAGCAGTACTTC.

CDR3 sequence: CASSQTPAPGQKNIQYF. CDR3 sequence (DNA): TGCGCCAGCAGCCAAACCCCCGCACCAGGACAGAAAAACATTCAGTACTTC. The chain employs TRBV4-1 and TRBJ2-4; D may be TRBD1 (6 bases). This CDR3 is 17 amino acids long. Deletions cut 2 bases from V and 4 bases from J, with 18 bases between. Germline CDR1 MGHRA, CDR2 YSYEKL.

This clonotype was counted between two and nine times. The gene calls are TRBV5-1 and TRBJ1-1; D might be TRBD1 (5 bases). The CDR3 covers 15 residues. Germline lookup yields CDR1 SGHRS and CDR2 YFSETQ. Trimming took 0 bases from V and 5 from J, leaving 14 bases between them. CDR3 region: CASSLGGMSGTEAFF. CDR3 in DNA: TGCGCCAGCAGCTTGGGGGGGATGTCGGGGACTGAAGCTTTCTTT.

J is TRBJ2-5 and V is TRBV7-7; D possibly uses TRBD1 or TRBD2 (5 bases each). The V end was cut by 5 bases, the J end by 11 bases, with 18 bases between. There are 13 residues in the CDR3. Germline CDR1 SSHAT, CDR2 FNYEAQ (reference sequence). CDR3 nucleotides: TGTGCCAGCAGCCTCAACCCCGGGGCGCCTCAGTACTTC. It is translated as CASSLNPGAPQYF.

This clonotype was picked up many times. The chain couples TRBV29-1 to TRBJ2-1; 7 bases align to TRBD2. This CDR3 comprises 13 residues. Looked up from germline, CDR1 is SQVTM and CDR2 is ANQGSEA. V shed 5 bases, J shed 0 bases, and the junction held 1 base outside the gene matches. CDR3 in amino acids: CSVRTSSYNEQFF. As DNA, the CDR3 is TGCAGCGTTCGGACTAGCTCCTACAATGAGCAGTTCTTC.

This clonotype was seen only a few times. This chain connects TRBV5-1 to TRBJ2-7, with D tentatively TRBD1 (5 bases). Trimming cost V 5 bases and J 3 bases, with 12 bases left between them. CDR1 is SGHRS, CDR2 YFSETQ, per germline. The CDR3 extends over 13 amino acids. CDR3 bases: TGCGCCAGCAGGGAAGACAGCTTCTACGAGCAGTACTTC. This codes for CASREDSFYEQYF.

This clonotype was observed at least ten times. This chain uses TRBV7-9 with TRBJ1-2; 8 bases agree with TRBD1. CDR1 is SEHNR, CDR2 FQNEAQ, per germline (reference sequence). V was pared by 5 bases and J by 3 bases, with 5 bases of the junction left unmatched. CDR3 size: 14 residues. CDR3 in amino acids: CASSPDRADYGYTF. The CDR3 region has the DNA TGTGCCAGCAGCCCGGACAGGGCGGACTATGGCTACACCTTC. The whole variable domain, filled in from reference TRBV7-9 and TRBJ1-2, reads DTGVSQNPRHKITKRGQNVTFRCDPISEHNRLYWYRQTLGQGPEFLTYFQNEAQLEKSRLLSDRFSAERPKGSFSTLEIQRTEQGDSAMYLCASSPDRADYGYTFGSGTRLTVV.

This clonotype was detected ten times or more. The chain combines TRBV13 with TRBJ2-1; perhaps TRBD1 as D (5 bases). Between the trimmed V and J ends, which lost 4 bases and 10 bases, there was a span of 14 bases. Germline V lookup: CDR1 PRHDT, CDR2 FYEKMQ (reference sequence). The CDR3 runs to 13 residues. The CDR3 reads CASSSLEQEEQFF. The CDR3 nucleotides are TGTGCCAGCAGCTCGCTTGAACAGGAAGAGCAGTTCTTC.

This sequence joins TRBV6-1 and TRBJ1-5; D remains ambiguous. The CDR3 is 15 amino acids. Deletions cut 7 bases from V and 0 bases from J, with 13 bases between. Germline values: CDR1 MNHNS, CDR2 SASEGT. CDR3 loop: CASTRRRDSNQPQHF. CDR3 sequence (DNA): TGTGCCAGCACCCGCAGGAGGGATAGCAATCAGCCCCAGCATTTT.

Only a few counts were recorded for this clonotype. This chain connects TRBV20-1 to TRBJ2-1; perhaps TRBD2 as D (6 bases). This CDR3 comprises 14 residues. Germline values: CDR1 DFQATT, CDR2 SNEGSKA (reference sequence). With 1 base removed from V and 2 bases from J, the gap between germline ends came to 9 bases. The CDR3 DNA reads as TGCAGTGCTAGAGCCGGCGGGACCTACAATGAGCAGTTCTTC. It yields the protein CSARAGGTYNEQFF.

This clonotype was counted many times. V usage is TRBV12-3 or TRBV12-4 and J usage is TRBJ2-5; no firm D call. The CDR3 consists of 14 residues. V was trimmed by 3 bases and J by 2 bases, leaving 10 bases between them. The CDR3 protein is CASSLLRTQETQYF. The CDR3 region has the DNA TGTGCCAGCAGTTTGCTTAGAACTCAAGAGACCCAGTACTTC.

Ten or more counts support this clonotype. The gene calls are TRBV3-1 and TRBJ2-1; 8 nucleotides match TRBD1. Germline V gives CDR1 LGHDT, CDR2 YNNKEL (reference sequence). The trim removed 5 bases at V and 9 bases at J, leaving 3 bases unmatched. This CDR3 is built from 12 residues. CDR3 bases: TGTGCCAGCAGCAGGACAGGGCTTGAGCAGTTCTTC. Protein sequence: CASSRTGLEQFF.

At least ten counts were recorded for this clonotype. CDR3 protein: CSAVVGNQPQHF. The CDR3 bases are TGCAGTGCGGTCGTGGGCAATCAGCCCCAGCATTTT. V is TRBV20-1 and J is TRBJ1-5; D is ambiguous. The length of the CDR3 is 12 residues. CDR1 is DFQATT, CDR2 SNEGSKA, per germline (reference sequence). V was shortened by 6 bases and J by 2 bases, with 8 bases between the two germline ends.

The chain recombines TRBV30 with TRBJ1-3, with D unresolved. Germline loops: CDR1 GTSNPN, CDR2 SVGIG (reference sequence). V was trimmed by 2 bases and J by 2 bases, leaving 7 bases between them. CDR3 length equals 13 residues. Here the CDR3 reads CAWSSGAGNTIYF. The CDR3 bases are TGTGCCTGGAGTTCTGGGGCTGGAAACACCATATATTTT.

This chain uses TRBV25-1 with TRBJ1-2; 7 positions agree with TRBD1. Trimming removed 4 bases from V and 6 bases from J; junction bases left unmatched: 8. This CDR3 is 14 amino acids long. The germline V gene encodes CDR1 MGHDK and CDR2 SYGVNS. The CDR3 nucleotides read TGTGCCAGCAGTGGAACAGGGGAGGGAAATGGCTACACCTTC. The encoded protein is CASSGTGEGNGYTF.

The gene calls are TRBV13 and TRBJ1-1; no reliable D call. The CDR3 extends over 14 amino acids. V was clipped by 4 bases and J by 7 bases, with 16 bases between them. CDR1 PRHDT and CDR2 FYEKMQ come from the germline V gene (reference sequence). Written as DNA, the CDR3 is TGTGCCAGCAGCTCCCTGGACTGGAGGCTTGAAGCTTTCTTT. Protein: CASSSLDWRLEAFF. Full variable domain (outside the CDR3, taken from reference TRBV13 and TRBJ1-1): AAGVIQSPRHLIKEKRETATLKCYPIPRHDTVYWYQQGPGQDPQFLISFYEKMQSDKGSIPDRFSAQQFSDYHSELNMSSLELGDSALYFCASSSLDWRLEAFFGQGTRLTVV.

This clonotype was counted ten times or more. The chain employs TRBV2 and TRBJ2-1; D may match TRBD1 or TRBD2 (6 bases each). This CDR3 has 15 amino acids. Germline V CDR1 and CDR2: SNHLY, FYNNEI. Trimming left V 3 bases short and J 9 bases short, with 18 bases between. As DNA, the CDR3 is TGTGCCAGCAGTGAGGTGTTCTCGGGGGCAATTGAGCAGTTCTTC. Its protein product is CASSEVFSGAIEQFF.

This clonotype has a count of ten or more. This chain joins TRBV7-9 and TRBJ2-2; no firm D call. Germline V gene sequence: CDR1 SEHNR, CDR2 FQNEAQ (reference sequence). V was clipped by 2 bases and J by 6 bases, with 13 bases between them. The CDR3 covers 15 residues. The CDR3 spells CASSLLSGGPGELFF. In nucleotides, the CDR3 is TGTGCCAGCAGCTTACTGTCAGGCGGACCCGGGGAGCTGTTTTTT.

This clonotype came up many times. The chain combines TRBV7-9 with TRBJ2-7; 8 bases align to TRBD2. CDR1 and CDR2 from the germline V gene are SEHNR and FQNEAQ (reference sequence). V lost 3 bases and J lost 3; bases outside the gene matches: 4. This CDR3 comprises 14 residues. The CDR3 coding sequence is TGTGCCAGCAGCTTTTCCGGGACTAGCTACGAGCAGTACTTC. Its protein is CASSFSGTSYEQYF.